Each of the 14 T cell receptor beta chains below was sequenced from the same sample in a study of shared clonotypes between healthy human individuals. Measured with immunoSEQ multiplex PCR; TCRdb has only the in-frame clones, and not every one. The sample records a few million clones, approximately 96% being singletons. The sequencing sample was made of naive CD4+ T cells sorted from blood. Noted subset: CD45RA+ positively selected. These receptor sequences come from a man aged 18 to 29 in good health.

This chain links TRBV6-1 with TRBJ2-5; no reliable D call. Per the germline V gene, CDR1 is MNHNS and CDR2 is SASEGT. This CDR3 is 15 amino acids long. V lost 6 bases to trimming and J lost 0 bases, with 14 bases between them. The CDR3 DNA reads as TGTGCCAGCAGCCCCAGGCAAATGTACCAAGAGACCCAGTACTTC. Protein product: CASSPRQMYQETQYF.

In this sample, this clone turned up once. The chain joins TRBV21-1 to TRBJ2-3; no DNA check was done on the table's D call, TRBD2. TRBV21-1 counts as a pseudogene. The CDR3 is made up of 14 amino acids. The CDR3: CASSNKRLTDTQYF. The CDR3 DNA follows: TGTGCCAGCAGCAATAAGAGGCTCACAGATACGCAGTATTTT.

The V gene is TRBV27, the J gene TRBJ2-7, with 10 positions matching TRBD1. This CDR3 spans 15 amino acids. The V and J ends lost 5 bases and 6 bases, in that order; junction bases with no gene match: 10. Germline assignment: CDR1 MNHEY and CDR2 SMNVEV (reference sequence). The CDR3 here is CASSPPLGTGAEQYF. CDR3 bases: TGTGCCAGCAGTCCACCTCTCGGGACAGGGGCCGAGCAGTACTTC.

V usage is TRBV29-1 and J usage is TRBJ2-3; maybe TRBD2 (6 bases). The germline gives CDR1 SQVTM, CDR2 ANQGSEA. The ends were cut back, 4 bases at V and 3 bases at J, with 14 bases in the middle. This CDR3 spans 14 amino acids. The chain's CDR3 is CSVAGREGTDTQYF. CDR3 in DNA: TGCAGCGTTGCCGGGAGAGAGGGGACAGATACGCAGTATTTT.

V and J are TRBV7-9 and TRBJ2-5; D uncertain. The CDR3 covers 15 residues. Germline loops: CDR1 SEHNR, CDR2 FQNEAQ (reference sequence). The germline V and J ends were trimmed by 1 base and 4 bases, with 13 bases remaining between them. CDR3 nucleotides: TGTGCCAGCAGCTTAGGCGAACTCTTCTCAGAGACCCAGTACTTC. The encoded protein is CASSLGELFSETQYF.

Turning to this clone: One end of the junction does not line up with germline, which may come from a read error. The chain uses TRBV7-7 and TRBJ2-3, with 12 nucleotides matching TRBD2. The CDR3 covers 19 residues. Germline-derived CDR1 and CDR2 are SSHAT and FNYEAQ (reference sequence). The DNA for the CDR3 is TGTGCTAGCAGCGTTGAGCCCCCCGGGACTAGCGGGAGCACAGATACGCAGTATTTT. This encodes CASSVEPPGTSGSTDTQYF.

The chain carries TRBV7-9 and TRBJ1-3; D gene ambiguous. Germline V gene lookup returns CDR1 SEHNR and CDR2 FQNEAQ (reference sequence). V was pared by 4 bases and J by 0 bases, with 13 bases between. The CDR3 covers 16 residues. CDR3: CASSSTTGSSGNTIYF. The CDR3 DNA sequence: TGTGCCAGCAGCTCCACAACTGGAAGCTCTGGAAACACCATATATTTT.

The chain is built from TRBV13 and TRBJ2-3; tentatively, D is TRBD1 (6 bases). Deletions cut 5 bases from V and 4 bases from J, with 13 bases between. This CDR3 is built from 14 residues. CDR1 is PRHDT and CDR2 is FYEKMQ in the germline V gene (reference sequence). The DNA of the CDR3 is TGTGCCAGCAGCCGTGAAGGGGGTCCAGATACGCAGTATTTT. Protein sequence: CASSREGGPDTQYF.

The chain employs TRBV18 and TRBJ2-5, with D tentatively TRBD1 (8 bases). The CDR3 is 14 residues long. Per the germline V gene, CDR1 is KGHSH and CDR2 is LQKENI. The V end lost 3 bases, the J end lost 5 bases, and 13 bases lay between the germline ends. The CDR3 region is CASSPYRGGETQYF. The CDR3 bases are TGTGCCAGCTCACCCTACAGGGGGGGTGAGACCCAGTACTTC.

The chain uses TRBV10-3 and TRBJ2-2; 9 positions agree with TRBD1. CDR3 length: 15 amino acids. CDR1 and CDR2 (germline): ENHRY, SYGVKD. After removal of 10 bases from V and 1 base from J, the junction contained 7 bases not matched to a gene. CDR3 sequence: CATGQGQGNTGELFF. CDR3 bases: TGTGCCACCGGACAGGGGCAGGGGAACACCGGGGAGCTGTTTTTT.

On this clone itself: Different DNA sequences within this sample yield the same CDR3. The CDR3 DNA reads TGCAGTGCGCGGCTTTACGAGCAGTACTTC. Its translation: CSARLYEQYF. This sequence joins TRBV20-1 and TRBJ2-7; D ambiguous. CDR1 DFQATT and CDR2 SNEGSKA come from the germline V gene (reference sequence). The length of the CDR3 is 10 residues. V lost 6 bases, J lost 4 bases, and 7 bases lay in between.

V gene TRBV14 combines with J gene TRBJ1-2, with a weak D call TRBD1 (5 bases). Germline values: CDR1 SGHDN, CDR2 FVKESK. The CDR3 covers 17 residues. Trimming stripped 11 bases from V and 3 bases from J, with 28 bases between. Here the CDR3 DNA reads TGTGCCGCACAAGTACAGGCGGAAATACCGTTGGACTATGGCTACACCTTC. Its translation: CAAQVQAEIPLDYGYTF.

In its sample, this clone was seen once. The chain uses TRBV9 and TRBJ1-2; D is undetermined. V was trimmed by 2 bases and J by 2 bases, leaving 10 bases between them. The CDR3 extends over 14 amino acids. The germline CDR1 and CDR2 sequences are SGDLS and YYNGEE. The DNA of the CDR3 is TGTGCCAGCAGCGTCCGGTCAGCAAACTATGGCTACACCTTC. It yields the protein CASSVRSANYGYTF.

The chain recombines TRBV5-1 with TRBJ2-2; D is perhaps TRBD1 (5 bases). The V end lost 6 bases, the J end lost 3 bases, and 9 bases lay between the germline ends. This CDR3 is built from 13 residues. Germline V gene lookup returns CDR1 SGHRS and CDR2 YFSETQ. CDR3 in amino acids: CASNRLDTGELFF. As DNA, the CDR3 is TGCGCCAGCAACAGGCTTGACACCGGGGAGCTGTTTTTT. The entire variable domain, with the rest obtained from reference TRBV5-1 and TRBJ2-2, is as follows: KAGVTQTPRYLIKTRGQQVTLSCSPISGHRSVSWYQQTPGQGLQFLFEYFSETQRNKGNFPGRFSGRQFSNSRSEMNVSTLELGDSALYLCASNRLDTGELFFGEGSRLTVL.